The clone carrying this TCR beta chain occurred a few times. The target antigen is unknown. Both 60 Vbeta primers and 13 Jbeta primers went into the PCR. Under the authors' procedure: Unique TCR beta chains numbered around 80 million in a later analysis, with roughly 11 million shared. TCRdb's table, derived via immunoSEQ multiplex PCR, lists solely in-frame clones and lacks some. V and J calls and clone size come straight from that table; D and trimming were deduced from the DNA. This table has about 270,000 clones, roughly 70% appearing once. The sample originates from a study of cytomegalovirus exposure and HLA in healthy donors. The CDR3 has 16 amino acids. V gave up 0 bases and J gave up 4 bases, with 15 bases separating them. CDR1 is LNHNV, CDR2 YYDKDF, per germline (reference sequence). Findings of the study overall: Common viral pathogens were later found to be apparently linked to several of the most significant clusters.

The source of this sequence is a female donor in good health and CMV-seronegative. The chain uses TRBV15 and TRBJ2-5; a possible D gene is TRBD2 (5 bases). The source material was PBMCs. The CDR3 sequence: CATSREGSRAAETQYF. CDR3 sequence (DNA): TGTGCCACCAGCAGAGAGGGGTCGAGGGCGGCAGAGACCCAGTACTTC.